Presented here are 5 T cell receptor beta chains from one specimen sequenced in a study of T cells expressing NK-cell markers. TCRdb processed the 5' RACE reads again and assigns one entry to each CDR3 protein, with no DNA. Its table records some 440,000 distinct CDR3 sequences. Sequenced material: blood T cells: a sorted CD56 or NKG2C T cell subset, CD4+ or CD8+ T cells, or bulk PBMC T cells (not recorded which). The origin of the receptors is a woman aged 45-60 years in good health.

The CDR3 is CASSSTGASNQPQHF. The chain has TRBV6-2 or TRBV6-3 and TRBJ1-5; TCRdb picks TRBD1, but there is no DNA to check that call. The CDR3 loop spans 15 amino acids. The germline V gene encodes CDR1 MNHEY and CDR2 SVGEGT.

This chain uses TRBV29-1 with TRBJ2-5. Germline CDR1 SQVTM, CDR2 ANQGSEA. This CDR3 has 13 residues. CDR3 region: CSVSHNWGETQYF.

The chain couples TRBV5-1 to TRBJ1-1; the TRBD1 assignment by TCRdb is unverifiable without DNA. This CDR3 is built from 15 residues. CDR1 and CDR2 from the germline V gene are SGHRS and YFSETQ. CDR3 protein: CASSFYGQPDTEAFF.

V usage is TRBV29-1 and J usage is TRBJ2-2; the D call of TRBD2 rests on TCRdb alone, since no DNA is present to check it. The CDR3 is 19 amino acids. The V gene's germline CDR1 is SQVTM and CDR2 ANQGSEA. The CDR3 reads CSVVARVGLAGVVGGELFF.

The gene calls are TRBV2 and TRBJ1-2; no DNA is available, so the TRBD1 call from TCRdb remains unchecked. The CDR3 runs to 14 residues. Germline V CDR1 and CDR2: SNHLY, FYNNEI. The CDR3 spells CASSGMGGRYGYTF.